Included here is one T cell receptor (beta chain) sequence, with context. What it binds is unknown. CDR1 and CDR2 (germline): LGHNA, YSLEER. CDR3 length: 15 amino acids. Carrying UMI labels, the TRB cDNA libraries were prepared through 5' RACE. TCRdb reprocessed the 5' RACE reads and keeps a single row for each CDR3 protein, giving no DNA. The sample includes approximately 52,000 distinct CDR3 sequences. These data originate in a study of CXCR3-negative and CXCR3-positive naive CD8 T cells. Whole-study findings and limits: With respect to TRBV-TRBJ usage, naive CXCR3-negative and CXCR3-positive cells were similar; memory differed. TRB CDR3 properties were used to infer TCR strength, and surface CD5 was comparable between naive subsets.

The clonotype comes from a human donor in good health. Some clones in this sample may be carry-over from other donors' samples. Sequencing input: memory CD8+ T cells from blood. The V and J genes are TRBV4-3 and TRBJ2-1; absent DNA, TCRdb's TRBD1 call cannot be checked. The CDR3 here is CASSAARDRYNEQFF.